Listed below are T cell receptor beta chains from one sample, sequenced in a study of human T cells and chemical hapten exposure. TCRdb re-called the RACE reads through MiXCR, storing one row per CDR3 protein. Here the sample spans 45,000 or so distinct CDR3 sequences, roughly 4.1% being singletons. The sample comprised whole blood. The receptors originated from a human donor in good health. Some clones in this sample may be carry-over from other donors' samples. The CDR3 runs from the conserved cysteine through the conserved F or W. The order of the fields is V gene, D gene, CDR3 length, J gene, clone size, CDR3 DNA, CDR3 protein. A D gene is named only where the DNA matches it firmly. A clone size is listed for some rows: how often the clone was seen (once, few, many), or a class if it is expanded.

v_gene: TRBV12-3/TRBV12-4
d_gene: TRBD1
len: 15
j_gene: TRBJ2-7
abundance: many
CDR3nt: TGTGCCAGCAGTGCTCAGCTATTACAGGGGAACGAGCAGTACTTC
CDR3aa: CASSAQLLQGNEQYF

v_gene: TRBV6-4
d_gene: NA
len: 13
j_gene: TRBJ2-4
abundance: few
CDR3nt: TGTGCCAGATTGACCTTAGCCAAAAACATTCAGTACTTC
CDR3aa: CARLTLAKNIQYF

v_gene: TRBV11-2
d_gene: NA
len: 13
j_gene: TRBJ2-1
abundance: many
CDR3nt: TGTGCCAGCAGCTTAGTTCCATACAATGAGCAGTTCTTC
CDR3aa: CASSLVPYNEQFF

v_gene: TRBV18
d_gene: TRBD2
len: 16
j_gene: TRBJ2-2
abundance: many
CDR3nt: TGTGCCAGCTCACGACTAGCGGGAGGGCCGAACGGGGAGCTGTTTTTT
CDR3aa: CASSRLAGGPNGELFF

v_gene: TRBV11-2
d_gene: TRBD1
len: 19
j_gene: TRBJ1-1
abundance: few
CDR3nt: TGTGCCAGCAGCTTAGAGGGGGCCGAGGGGGCACGGAAGAACACTGAAGCTTTCTTT
CDR3aa: CASSLEGAEGARKNTEAFF

v_gene: TRBV20-1
d_gene: NA
len: 13
j_gene: TRBJ1-5
abundance: many
CDR3nt: TGCAGTGCTAGAGAGAGGGGCAATCAGCCCCAGCATTTT
CDR3aa: CSARERGNQPQHF

v_gene: TRBV3-1
d_gene: NA
len: 13
j_gene: TRBJ2-1
abundance: many
CDR3nt: TGTGCCAGCAGCCAAGGAATTGGTAATGAGCAGTTCTTC
CDR3aa: CASSQGIGNEQFF

v_gene: TRBV4-1
d_gene: NA
len: 14
j_gene: TRBJ1-1
abundance: many
CDR3nt: TGCGCCAGCAGAAACAGGGCCTCGAACACTGAAGCTTTCTTT
CDR3aa: CASRNRASNTEAFF

v_gene: TRBV29-1
d_gene: NA
len: 16
j_gene: TRBJ2-6
abundance: many
CDR3nt: TGCAGCGTGGGTGGGATTTGGGGACCTGGGGCCAACGTCCTGACTTTC
CDR3aa: CSVGGIWGPGANVLTF

v_gene: TRBV5-1
d_gene: TRBD2
len: 16
j_gene: TRBJ2-1
abundance: many
CDR3nt: TGCGCCAGCAGCTTAATCGCGGGAGGGAGCTACAATGAGCAGTTCTTC
CDR3aa: CASSLIAGGSYNEQFF

v_gene: TRBV18
d_gene: NA
len: 13
j_gene: TRBJ1-5
abundance: few
CDR3nt: TGTGCCAGCTCTAGGGGGGGCGATCAGCCCCAGCATTTT
CDR3aa: CASSRGGDQPQHF

v_gene: TRBV2
d_gene: TRBD2
len: 16
j_gene: TRBJ2-3
abundance: many
CDR3nt: TGTGCCGGAAGCAGTCGGGGAGGGCAAGGGACAGATACGCAGTATTTT
CDR3aa: CAGSSRGGQGTDTQYF

v_gene: TRBV28
d_gene: NA
len: 12
j_gene: TRBJ2-3
abundance: many
CDR3nt: TGTGCCAGCAGCATTTTTCGAGATACGCAGTATTTT
CDR3aa: CASSIFRDTQYF

v_gene: TRBV20-1
d_gene: TRBD2
len: 14
j_gene: TRBJ2-5
abundance: many
CDR3nt: TGCAGGGGAACACGCCGGGACTATCCAGAGACCCAGTACTTC
CDR3aa: CRGTRRDYPETQYF

v_gene: TRBV6-1
d_gene: TRBD2
len: 15
j_gene: TRBJ2-4
abundance: NA
CDR3nt: TGTGCCAGCAGTGAGAGTTCTAGCGGACGAAACATTCAGTACTTC
CDR3aa: CASSESSSGRNIQYF

v_gene: TRBV4-1
d_gene: NA
len: 17
j_gene: TRBJ1-2
abundance: many
CDR3nt: TGCGCCAGCAGCCAAGTCGAGTTTGGTAGCCGGGGCAGCGGCTACACCTTC
CDR3aa: CASSQVEFGSRGSGYTF

v_gene: TRBV28
d_gene: NA
len: 15
j_gene: TRBJ1-5
abundance: many
CDR3nt: TGTGCCAGCCGTGAACCTCAGGGCCCCAATCAGCCCCAGCATTTT
CDR3aa: CASREPQGPNQPQHF

v_gene: TRBV20-1
d_gene: NA
len: 13
j_gene: TRBJ2-3
abundance: many
CDR3nt: TGCAGTGCTAGGGGTGCCCCAACAGATACGCAGTATTTT
CDR3aa: CSARGAPTDTQYF

v_gene: TRBV5-1
d_gene: TRBD1
len: 15
j_gene: TRBJ2-1
abundance: few
CDR3nt: TGCGCCAGCAGCCCTGAAGGACAGGTCAGCAATGAGCAGTTCTTC
CDR3aa: CASSPEGQVSNEQFF

v_gene: TRBV21-1
d_gene: NA
len: 16
j_gene: TRBJ2-1
abundance: NA
CDR3nt: TGTGCCAGCAGCAAAGAGAGCGGGAGGGCCCATCATGAGCAGTTCTTC
CDR3aa: CASSKESGRAHHEQFF

v_gene: TRBV5-1
d_gene: TRBD2
len: 15
j_gene: TRBJ2-5
abundance: few
CDR3nt: TGCGCCACCACTACCGGGAGGGCCGTCCAAGAGACCCAGTACTTC
CDR3aa: CATTTGRAVQETQYF